This T cell receptor (beta chain) was identified in a study of blood T cell repertoires in COVID-19. Sequencing was performed with immunoSEQ multiplex PCR; in TCRdb, only in-frame clones are kept and a portion is missing. The profile shows 150,000 to 190,000 clones, under 90% of them singletons. Input material: peripheral blood. The clonotype originates from a man aged 55-75 years with acute or convalescent COVID-19.

This CDR3 is CASSQDGRGGYEQYF. CDR3 nucleotides: TGCGCCAGCAGCCAAGATGGGAGGGGCGGGTATGAGCAGTACTTC. The chain joins TRBV4-3 to TRBJ2-7; 7 bases align to TRBD2. This CDR3 contains 15 residues. Trimming cost V 0 bases and J 7 bases; bases outside gene matches: 9. In germline, CDR1 is LGHNA, CDR2 YSLEER.